These 15 T cell receptor beta chains share one sample of origin, sequenced in a study of CD8+CD57+ T cells in acquired aplastic anemia. According to the study, genomic DNA was the template for TCR beta VDJ and CDR3 profiling. Each CDR3 protein gets one entry after TCRdb re-called the reads with MiXCR. The sample has roughly 420,000 distinct CDR3 sequences; about two thirds are singletons. The specimen was sorted CD4+, CD8+, or CD8+CD57+ T cells (not recorded which) from PBMCs. All receptors derive from a human donor in good health, serving as a control.

This rearrangement joins TRBV9 to TRBJ1-6; tentatively, D is TRBD1 (5 bases). CDR3 size: 14 residues. The germline V and J ends were trimmed by 4 bases and 16 bases, with 21 bases remaining between them. CDR1 is SGDLS and CDR2 is YYNGEE in the germline V gene. This CDR3 is CASSPGGYRTGLHF. For the CDR3, the DNA is TGTGCCAGCAGCCCCGGGGGATACCGAACCGGGCTCCACTTT. Full variable domain (remainder filled in from reference TRBV9 and TRBJ1-6): DSGVTQTPKHLITATGQRVTLRCSPRSGDLSVYWYQQSLDQGLQFLIQYYNGEERAKGNILERFSAQQFPDLHSELNLSSLELGDSALYFCASSPGGYRTGLHFGNGTRLTVT.

Only a few counts were recorded for this clonotype. The chain is built from TRBV29-1 and TRBJ2-7; TRBD1 matches at 10 bases. CDR1 is SQVTM and CDR2 is ANQGSEA in the germline V gene. J was trimmed by 4 bases and V by 7 bases; bases with no gene match: 7. The CDR3 has 13 residues. The chain's CDR3 is CSGRGQGTYEQYF. The DNA of the CDR3 is TGCAGCGGCCGGGGACAGGGGACTTACGAGCAGTACTTC.

The genes are TRBV7-9 and TRBJ2-7; TRBD2 might be the D (5 bases). With 0 bases removed from V and 13 bases from J, the gap between germline ends came to 13 bases. The germline CDR1 and CDR2 sequences are SEHNR and FQNEAQ (reference sequence). There are 12 residues in the CDR3. CDR3 residues: CASSLAVRGQYF. CDR3 in DNA: TGTGCCAGCAGCTTAGCTGTCCGCGGGCAATACTTC.

This clonotype was counted many times. The chain uses TRBV20-1 and TRBJ2-2, with 15 bases that match TRBD2. The CDR3 is 16 residues long. J lost 4 bases, V lost 2 bases, and 2 bases had no gene match. Germline V CDR1 and CDR2: DFQATT, SNEGSKA (reference sequence). CDR3 in amino acids: CSARPGLAGGTGELFF. Here the CDR3 DNA reads TGCAGTGCTAGACCGGGACTAGCGGGGGGCACCGGGGAGCTGTTTTTT.

J is TRBJ1-1 and V is TRBV20-1; D gene ambiguous. This CDR3 has 13 residues. From germline, CDR1 is DFQATT and CDR2 SNEGSKA (reference sequence). V was shortened by 4 bases and J by 6 bases, with 15 bases between the two germline ends. The CDR3 sequence: CSANERQTAEAFF. In nucleotides, the CDR3 is TGCAGTGCTAATGAGCGGCAGACGGCTGAAGCTTTCTTT.

The chain couples TRBV5-5 to TRBJ2-6; no reliable D call. The CDR3 spans 16 residues. Trimming left V 4 bases short and J 4 bases short, with 15 bases between. Germline lookup yields CDR1 SGHKS and CDR2 YYEKEE (reference sequence). The DNA of the CDR3 is TGTGCCAGCAGCCCAAGGGAACGGTCCGGGGCCAACGTCCTGACTTTC. The encoded protein is CASSPRERSGANVLTF.

Of note for this clonotype: An end of the junction differs from the germline gene, which may be a read error. The rearrangement joins TRBV7-3 to TRBJ1-1; no reliable D call. Germline-derived CDR1 and CDR2 are SGHTA and FQGTGA. This CDR3 is 14 amino acids long. In nucleotides, the CDR3 is TGTGCCAGCAGCACAGAGGAACCCGCCACTCAAGCTTTCTTT. Translation: CASSTEEPATQAFF.

This clonotype was picked up many times. Its ends do not fully match the called genes, so a read error is possible. This rearrangement joins TRBV12-3 or TRBV12-4 to TRBJ2-3, with D hard to call. The CDR3 loop spans 13 amino acids. CDR3 nucleotides: TGTGCCAGCAGCTTAGGCAGCACAGATACGCAGTATTTT. As protein: CASSLGSTDTQYF.

The CDR3 DNA reads TGTGCCAGTAGTAAGGACGGATACACCGGGGAGCTGTTTTTT. This codes for CASSKDGYTGELFF. The gene calls are TRBV19 and TRBJ2-2, with D unresolved. V lost 4 bases to trimming and J lost 3 bases, with 9 bases between them. CDR3 length equals 14 residues. Germline loops: CDR1 LNHDA, CDR2 SQIVND (reference sequence).

The rearrangement joins TRBV12-3 or TRBV12-4 to TRBJ1-2; 7 nucleotides agree with TRBD1. Trimming removed 9 bases from V and 7 bases from J; junction bases left unmatched: 11. The CDR3 is made up of 13 amino acids. In nucleotides, the CDR3 is TGTGCCAGTATCAAGGCAGGGGGTTTTGGCTACACCTTC. Protein: CASIKAGGFGYTF.

The V gene is TRBV11-2, the J gene TRBJ2-3; perhaps D is TRBD1 or TRBD2 (5 bases each). Trimming took off 5 bases at V and 6 bases at J, with 12 bases between the two ends. The CDR3 consists of 13 residues. Germline V gene data show CDR1 as SGHAT and CDR2 as FQNNGV. The CDR3 sequence is CASSVNGTDTQYF. CDR3 nucleotides: TGTGCCAGCAGCGTAAACGGGACGGATACGCAGTATTTT. The variable domain in full, completed from reference TRBV11-2 and TRBJ2-3, reads EAGVAQSPRYKIIEKRQSVAFWCNPISGHATLYWYQQILGQGPKLLIQFQNNGVVDDSQLPKDRFSAERLKGVDSTLKIQPAKLEDSAVYLCASSVNGTDTQYFGPGTRLTVL.

In its sample, this clonotype was seen a few times. This rearrangement joins TRBV3-1 to TRBJ1-1; a weak D match, TRBD1 (5 bases). V lost 3 bases and J lost 4, with 21 bases in between. From germline, CDR1 is LGHDT and CDR2 YNNKEL (reference sequence). The CDR3 is 17 amino acids. The CDR3 is CASSHHPQEGYGTEAFF. The CDR3 DNA reads as TGTGCCAGCAGCCATCATCCGCAGGAGGGGTATGGCACTGAAGCTTTCTTT.

The rearrangement links TRBV20-1 to TRBJ1-1; tentative D call: TRBD1 (5 bases). The germline V and J ends were trimmed by 3 bases and 5 bases, with 13 bases remaining between them. CDR1 and CDR2 from the germline V gene are DFQATT and SNEGSKA (reference sequence). There are 13 residues in the CDR3. As DNA, the CDR3 is TGCAGTGCTAGGAAAATGGGGGAAACTGAAGCTTTCTTT. The encoded protein is CSARKMGETEAFF.

Points on this clonotype: One end of the junction varies from germline; a read error may be responsible. The V call is TRBV7-2, the J call TRBJ1-1; 8 nucleotides align to TRBD1. The CDR3 runs 14 residues. The germline CDR1 and CDR2 sequences are SGHTA and FQGNSA. The CDR3 sequence: CASSFHRGDILDQF. The CDR3 DNA is TGTGCCAGCAGCTTCCACAGGGGGGATATTCTGGACCAGTTT.

This clonotype showed up many times. J is TRBJ1-2 and V is TRBV30; D remains ambiguous. V was trimmed by 0 bases and J by 5 bases, leaving 7 bases between them. This CDR3 contains 12 residues. Germline values: CDR1 GTSNPN, CDR2 SVGIG (reference sequence). The CDR3 region is CAWSVREYGYTF. In nucleotides, the CDR3 is TGTGCCTGGAGTGTACGGGAATATGGCTACACCTTC.